One sample yielded the 29 T cell receptor beta chains listed below, sequenced in a study of cytomegalovirus exposure and HLA in healthy donors. Primers for the PCR totalled 60 Vbeta and 13 Jbeta. The repertoire was sequenced with immunoSEQ multiplex PCR; TCRdb's copy has only in-frame clones and lacks some. The sample records approximately 190,000 clones, roughly 87% being singletons. Sequencing was performed on PBMCs. The origin of the receptors is a boy aged 2 to 10 in good health and CMV-seronegative.

This chain connects TRBV5-1 to TRBJ1-1; possibly TRBD1 for D (5 bases). The CDR3 runs 15 residues. V was shortened by 4 bases and J by 1 base, with 14 bases between the two germline ends. Germline loops: CDR1 SGHRS, CDR2 YFSETQ. The CDR3 here is CASSLSQAPNTEAFF. The CDR3 DNA reads as TGCGCCAGCAGCCTCTCACAGGCTCCGAACACTGAAGCTTTCTTT.

This clone has only a few counts. The chain joins TRBV5-1 to TRBJ1-5, with D tentatively TRBD1 (6 bases). V shed 4 bases and J shed 4 bases, with 15 bases lying between them. CDR1 and CDR2 from the germline V gene are SGHRS and YFSETQ. The CDR3 covers 15 residues. DNA for the CDR3: TGCGCCAGCAGCCCCAGGGCAGGGGATAATCAGCCCCAGCATTTT. It specifies CASSPRAGDNQPQHF.

The J gene is TRBJ1-5, the V gene TRBV27; 7 positions agree with TRBD1. This CDR3 is built from 18 residues. The junction had 8 bases not matched to a gene; V was cut back by 0 bases and J by 0 bases. Looked up from germline, CDR1 is MNHEY and CDR2 is SMNVEV (reference sequence). CDR3 protein: CASSLSRDSHYSNQPQHF. Here the CDR3 DNA reads TGTGCCAGCAGTTTATCGAGGGACAGTCATTATAGCAATCAGCCCCAGCATTTT.

This clone was seen only once. The chain recombines TRBV27 with TRBJ1-6, with TRBD1 identical over 8 bases. The J segment lost 7 bases and the V segment lost 7 bases, leaving 3 bases of the junction unmatched. Germline assignment: CDR1 MNHEY and CDR2 SMNVEV (reference sequence). The CDR3 sequence is 13 residues long. The CDR3, as DNA: TGTGCCAGCAACGGACAGGGAAATTCACCCCTCCACTTT. Translation: CASNGQGNSPLHF.

This chain connects TRBV5-6 to TRBJ2-1, with 12 bases fitting TRBD2. The CDR3 is 17 residues long. V gave up 3 bases and J gave up 12 bases; unmatched junction bases: 16. The V gene's germline CDR1 is SGHDT and CDR2 YYEEEE. CDR3 residues: CASSSAAGASGGAGQFF. CDR3 bases: TGTGCCAGCAGCTCGGCGGCAGGGGCTAGCGGGGGGGCCGGGCAGTTCTTC.

This chain uses TRBV11-3 with TRBJ2-1, with D perhaps TRBD2 (5 bases). V was shortened by 5 bases and J by 5 bases, with 13 bases between the two germline ends. The CDR3 consists of 14 residues. Germline CDR1 SGHNT, CDR2 YENEEA. The chain's CDR3 is CASSAFEGDNEQFF. CDR3 DNA: TGTGCCAGCAGCGCCTTCGAGGGCGACAATGAGCAGTTCTTC.

This clone has just one count. V usage is TRBV11-1 and J usage is TRBJ2-2; D gene ambiguous. The V gene's germline CDR1 is SGHAT and CDR2 FQDESV (reference sequence). This CDR3 spans 14 amino acids. V lost 3 bases to trimming and J lost 6 bases, with 11 bases between them. The CDR3 DNA is TGTGCCAGCAGCTTGGCCAGGATGCCCGGGGAGCTGTTTTTT. Amino acid sequence: CASSLARMPGELFF.

The chain combines TRBV5-1 with TRBJ2-5; no reliable D call. The last part of the DNA fits TRBJ2-7 better; the J call may be wrong. This CDR3 comprises 14 residues. Germline CDR1 and CDR2: SGHRS and YFSETQ. This CDR3 is CASSFTGFSYEQYF. CDR3 sequence (DNA): TGCGCCAGCAGCTTTACCGGGTTCTCCTACGAGCAGTACTTC.

The chain is built from TRBV20-1 and TRBJ2-7, with TRBD1 matching 8 bases. Germline V lookup: CDR1 DFQATT, CDR2 SNEGSKA (reference sequence). CDR3 length: 11 residues. V dropped 5 bases and J dropped 6; count of bases not matched to a gene: 3. This CDR3 is CSAGQGSEQYF. CDR3 nucleotides: TGCAGTGCTGGACAGGGCTCCGAGCAGTACTTC.

This clone appeared a single time. V is TRBV7-6 and J is TRBJ2-5, with 10 bases aligning to TRBD2. Unmatched junction bases numbered 1, after V lost 7 bases and J lost 2 bases. This CDR3 region has 13 residues. Germline V CDR1 and CDR2: SGHVS, FNYEAQ. In DNA, the CDR3 is TGTGCCAGCAAACTAGCGGGGCAAGAGACCCAGTACTTC. This gives the protein CASKLAGQETQYF.

The chain joins TRBV7-3 to TRBJ2-2; 7 bases align to TRBD2. Germline V gene sequence: CDR1 SGHTA, CDR2 FQGTGA. Trimming at V came to 4 bases and at J to 6 bases, leaving 11 bases not matched to a gene. This CDR3 region has 16 residues. CDR3 nucleotides: TGTGCCAGCAGCTCCACCGGGGGGAGGGCCGCCGGGGAGCTGTTTTTT. This sequence encodes CASSSTGGRAAGELFF.

This chain connects TRBV7-9 to TRBJ2-5; the match to TRBD1 covers 10 bases. J was trimmed by 3 bases and V by 3 bases; bases with no gene match: 1. This CDR3 contains 14 residues. Germline CDR1 SEHNR, CDR2 FQNEAQ (reference sequence). The CDR3 DNA reads as TGTGCCAGCAGCTTTGGGACAGGGGAAGAGACCCAGTACTTC. This translates into CASSFGTGEETQYF.

This clone was seen a single time. The chain has TRBV7-9 and TRBJ1-5; TRBD1 aligns across 8 bases. CDR1 and CDR2 (germline): SEHNR, FQNEAQ (reference sequence). The CDR3 is 15 amino acids. V shed 4 bases and J 4 bases; nucleotides not matched to a gene: 6. The DNA for the CDR3 is TGTGCCAGCAGCTCAGGACAGGGTGGGAATCAGCCCCAGCATTTT. It codes for CASSSGQGGNQPQHF. Together with reference TRBV7-9 and TRBJ1-5, the CDR3 gives the full variable domain: DTGVSQNPRHKITKRGQNVTFRCDPISEHNRLYWYRQTLGQGPEFLTYFQNEAQLEKSRLLSDRFSAERPKGSFSTLEIQRTEQGDSAMYLCASSSGQGGNQPQHFGDGTRLSIL.

The CDR3 bases are TGTGCCAGCACTTCAATCGGGGGGTTTTCCTACGAGCAGTACTTC. Residues: CASTSIGGFSYEQYF. This sequence joins TRBV28 and TRBJ2-7, with 7 bases lining up with TRBD2. This CDR3 region has 15 residues. Germline CDR1 MDHEN, CDR2 SYDVKM. Trimming removed 7 bases from V and 1 base from J; junction bases left unmatched: 10.

This clone was counted only a few times. The chain carries TRBV18 and TRBJ1-5; the D gene is possibly TRBD1 (5 bases). The CDR3 is made up of 13 amino acids. Per the germline V gene, CDR1 is KGHSH and CDR2 is LQKENI. Trimming stripped 3 bases from V and 4 bases from J, with 7 bases between. The CDR3 DNA reads as TGTGCCAGCTCACCTCAGGGAAATCAGCCCCAGCATTTT. This gives the protein CASSPQGNQPQHF. The full variable domain, rest sourced from reference TRBV18 and TRBJ1-5, is NAGVMQNPRHLVRRRGQEARLRCSPMKGHSHVYWYRQLPEEGLKFMVYLQKENIIDESGMPKERFSAEFPKEGPSILRIQQVVRGDSAAYFCASSPQGNQPQHFGDGTRLSIL.

The chain employs TRBV27 and TRBJ2-7, with 8 nucleotides matching TRBD1. This CDR3 is 13 amino acids long. After removal of 6 bases from V and 4 bases from J, the junction contained 5 bases not matched to a gene. In germline, CDR1 is MNHEY, CDR2 SMNVEV (reference sequence). This chain's CDR3 is CASRFQGAYEQYF. The CDR3 region has the DNA TGTGCCAGCAGATTTCAGGGGGCATACGAGCAGTACTTC.

V is TRBV28 and J is TRBJ2-1; no definite D call. V was trimmed by 6 bases and J by 7 bases, leaving 13 bases between them. This CDR3 has 13 amino acids. From germline, CDR1 is MDHEN and CDR2 SYDVKM. The CDR3, as DNA: TGTGCCAGCAGGCCTCATAGATGGAATGAGCAGTTCTTC. Protein product: CASRPHRWNEQFF.

The chain has TRBV19 and TRBJ1-3; no definite D call. The CDR3 contains 13 residues. The V end was cut by 8 bases, the J end by 2 bases, with 10 bases between. Per germline, CDR1 LNHDA and CDR2 SQIVND (reference sequence). CDR3 sequence reads: CASPTYAGNTIYF. The CDR3 region has the DNA TGTGCCAGTCCCACATACGCTGGAAACACCATATATTTT.

This clone was seen only once. The chain employs TRBV7-8 and TRBJ1-1; 7 nucleotides align to TRBD1. There are 15 residues in the CDR3. CDR1 SGHVS and CDR2 FQNEAQ come from the germline V gene. V was clipped by 4 bases and J by 4 bases; unmatched bases: 9. Here the CDR3 reads CASSSRPTGSTEAFF. The CDR3 DNA sequence: TGTGCCAGCAGCTCCCGGCCGACAGGGAGCACTGAAGCTTTCTTT.

As for this clone: Other DNA sequences in this sample translate to the same CDR3. The CDR3 region has the DNA TGTGCCAGCAGCCCTCTAGCGGGAGGGGCCGGGAGCGAGAACGAGCAGTACTTC. The encoded protein is CASSPLAGGAGSENEQYF. V is TRBV4-2 and J is TRBJ2-7; 12 nucleotides line up with TRBD2. CDR1 and CDR2 from the germline V gene are LGHNA and YNFKEQ. Trimming took 4 bases from V and 5 from J; bases not matched to a gene: 15. This CDR3 contains 18 residues.

The rearrangement links TRBV7-8 to TRBJ1-1; no clear D gene. Germline-derived CDR1 and CDR2 are SGHVS and FQNEAQ. The CDR3 extends over 15 amino acids. V dropped 2 bases and J dropped 4 bases, with 14 bases sitting between them. This CDR3 is CASSLPAGLVTEAFF. As DNA, the CDR3 is TGTGCCAGCAGCTTACCGGCGGGATTGGTCACTGAAGCTTTCTTT. Together with reference TRBV7-8 and TRBJ1-1, the CDR3 gives the full variable domain: GAGVSQSPRYKVAKRGQDVALRCDPISGHVSLFWYQQALGQGPEFLTYFQNEAQLDKSGLPSDRFFAERPEGSVSTLKIQRTQQEDSAVYLCASSLPAGLVTEAFFGQGTRLTVV.

This clone was detected a few times. This rearrangement joins TRBV4-1 to TRBJ2-6, with D possibly being TRBD1 (6 bases). There are 16 residues in the CDR3. With 1 base removed from V and 2 bases from J, the gap between germline ends came to 9 bases. Germline loops: CDR1 MGHRA, CDR2 YSYEKL. The CDR3 region is CASSQAQGAGANVLTF. The CDR3 DNA reads TGCGCCAGCAGCCAAGCACAGGGAGCTGGGGCCAACGTCCTGACTTTC.

This clone has only one observation. This rearrangement joins TRBV6-4 to TRBJ2-2, with a tentative D call TRBD2 (6 bases). Germline V lookup: CDR1 MRHNA, CDR2 SNTAGT. Trimming took 6 bases from V and 7 from J, leaving 12 bases between them. The length of the CDR3 is 13 residues. In DNA, the CDR3 is TGTGCCAGCAGCCATACTAGCAGCGGGGAGCTGTTTTTT. Amino acids: CASSHTSSGELFF.

The chain has TRBV21-1 and TRBJ1-5. TRBV21-1 is a pseudogene. The CDR3 loop spans 17 amino acids. The CDR3 loop reads CASSKVPREPYNQPQHF. The CDR3 nucleotides are TGTGCCAGCAGCAAAGTCCCCCGGGAACCGTACAATCAGCCCCAGCATTTT.

This chain connects TRBV21-1 to TRBJ2-4; TRBD1, the table's D call, lacks a check against the DNA. TRBV21-1 is a recognized pseudogene. This CDR3 comprises 17 residues. DNA of the CDR3: TGTGCCAGCATCCTACCCACTGGGCAGGGGGAGGAAAACATTCAGTACTTC. It codes for CASILPTGQGEENIQYF.

The chain uses TRBV19 and TRBJ2-7, with 8 bases that match TRBD2. V was pared by 4 bases and J by 0 bases, with 2 bases of the junction left unmatched. Germline V gene data show CDR1 as LNHDA and CDR2 as SQIVND (reference sequence). This CDR3 has 14 residues. The CDR3 DNA reads TGTGCCAGTAGTACTCTAGCGGGCTCCTACGAGCAGTACTTC. Translation: CASSTLAGSYEQYF.

This chain joins TRBV15 and TRBJ2-1, with 11 positions matching TRBD2. The CDR3 is made up of 16 amino acids. Germline trimming cut 2 bases from V and 15 bases from J; bases unmatched to any gene: 15. Germline V gene lookup returns CDR1 LNHNV and CDR2 YYDKDF (reference sequence). The CDR3 loop is CATSRPLAGGTRSRFF. The DNA for the CDR3 is TGTGCCACCAGCAGACCTTTAGCGGGAGGGACTAGGAGTCGGTTCTTC. The entire variable domain, with the rest obtained from reference TRBV15 and TRBJ2-1, is as follows: DAMVIQNPRYQVTQFGKPVTLSCSQTLNHNVMYWYQQKSSQAPKLLFHYYDKDFNNEADTPDNFQSRRPNTSFCFLDIRSPGLGDTAMYLCATSRPLAGGTRSRFFGPGTRLTVL.

The chain links TRBV30 to TRBJ1-1, with 8 bases aligning to TRBD1. CDR3 length: 16 residues. The V gene's germline CDR1 is GTSNPN and CDR2 SVGIG (reference sequence). The junction had 11 bases not matched to a gene; V was cut back by 1 base and J by 4 bases. CDR3 region: CAWSAYQGAMGTEAFF. CDR3 in DNA: TGTGCCTGGAGTGCCTATCAGGGGGCGATGGGCACTGAAGCTTTCTTT.

The chain has TRBV6-1 and TRBJ2-3; possibly TRBD2 for D (6 bases). The CDR3 sequence is 13 residues long. V lost 6 bases and J lost 4, with 11 bases in between. Germline-derived CDR1 and CDR2 are MNHNS and SASEGT. The CDR3 protein is CASSFPGADTQYF. The DNA for the CDR3 is TGTGCCAGCAGCTTCCCGGGGGCAGATACGCAGTATTTT.